The 26 T cell receptor beta chains presented below share a single source sample, sequenced in a study of cytomegalovirus exposure and HLA in healthy donors. Clones were sequenced by immunoSEQ multiplex PCR, and TCRdb holds only the in-frame ones, with some missing. This repertoire shows some 43,000 clones, more than 85% found once; its top ten account for over 5%. The sequenced sample consisted of PBMCs. All receptors come from a man between 18 and 35 years old in good health and CMV-seronegative.

The J gene is TRBJ2-5, the V gene TRBV19; 9 bases line up with TRBD2. CDR1 and CDR2 from the germline V gene are LNHDA and SQIVND (reference sequence). This CDR3 has 16 residues. V lost 1 base and J lost 2; bases outside the gene matches: 5. CDR3 protein: CASSIAASGGQETQYF. The CDR3 nucleotides are TGTGCCAGTAGTATAGCAGCAAGCGGGGGGCAAGAGACCCAGTACTTC.

This clone was recorded once. This rearrangement joins TRBV7-2 to TRBJ1-6, with TRBD1 as a possible D gene (6 bases). From germline, CDR1 is SGHTA and CDR2 FQGNSA. Trimming left V 1 base short and J 10 bases short, with 14 bases between. The CDR3 has 15 amino acids. The CDR3 reads CASSLVKGTGSPLHF. CDR3 nucleotide sequence: TGTGCCAGCAGCTTAGTCAAGGGTACAGGGTCACCCCTCCACTTT.

CDR3 nucleotides: TGCGCCAGCAGCTTGGAAGGGGGGGTCCCCCCCGGGGAGCTGTTTTTT. Its translation: CASSLEGGVPPGELFF. This chain links TRBV5-1 with TRBJ2-2, with a possible D match to TRBD2 (7 bases). The germline V gene has CDR1 SGHRS and CDR2 YFSETQ. There are 16 residues in the CDR3. The ends were cut back, 0 bases at V and 6 bases at J, with 15 bases in the middle.

Turning to this clone: Germline is not matched at one junction end, which may reflect a read error. The chain is built from TRBV5-1 and TRBJ1-2; a possible D gene is TRBD1 (5 bases). The V gene's germline CDR1 is SGHRS and CDR2 YFSETQ. The CDR3 extends over 15 amino acids. CDR3 DNA sequence: TGTGCCAGCAGCTTGGCCGGGCAGGGCAGCTATGGCTACACCTTC. The encoded protein is CASSLAGQGSYGYTF.

This clone was seen once. The V call is TRBV27, the J call TRBJ2-7, with 10 nucleotides matching TRBD2. The CDR3 has 15 residues. Germline V gene sequence: CDR1 MNHEY, CDR2 SMNVEV (reference sequence). V was pared by 5 bases and J by 3 bases, with 7 bases of the junction left unmatched. The CDR3 here is CASSPIAGGLYEQYF. The CDR3, as DNA: TGTGCCAGCAGTCCAATAGCGGGAGGTCTCTACGAGCAGTACTTC.

V and J are TRBV6-6 and TRBJ2-3; TRBD2 might be the D (6 bases). This CDR3 is built from 15 residues. Trimming took 2 bases from V and 1 from J, leaving 10 bases between them. The germline V gene has CDR1 MNHNY and CDR2 SVGAGI (reference sequence). CDR3: CASSYAGSRTDTQYF. CDR3 nucleotide sequence: TGTGCCAGCAGTTACGCGGGGTCGCGCACAGATACGCAGTATTTT.

The chain is built from TRBV7-2 and TRBJ2-3; TRBD2 matches at 9 bases. After removal of 7 bases from V and 8 bases from J, the junction contained 10 bases not matched to a gene. The CDR3 spans 14 residues. Germline V lookup: CDR1 SGHTA, CDR2 FQGNSA. CDR3 sequence: CASNAGGPVGTQYF. CDR3 DNA sequence: TGTGCCAGCAACGCGGGGGGGCCGGTGGGTACGCAGTATTTT.

The chain joins TRBV6-5 to TRBJ1-1; D is possibly TRBD1 (5 bases). CDR3 length: 14 residues. Per germline, CDR1 MNHEY and CDR2 SVGAGI. V gave up 2 bases and J gave up 4 bases, with 11 bases separating them. DNA of the CDR3: TGTGCCAGCAGTTACAGGGGCGCGAGCACTGAAGCTTTCTTT. This codes for CASSYRGASTEAFF.

The chain uses TRBV9 and TRBJ2-5, with 10 bases lining up with TRBD2. V lost 4 bases, J lost 3 bases, and 6 bases stayed unmatched. The CDR3 spans 15 residues. Germline V CDR1 and CDR2: SGDLS, YYNGEE. CDR3 DNA: TGTGCCAGCAGCCCTTATGGACTAGCGGAAGAGACCCAGTACTTC. It yields the protein CASSPYGLAEETQYF.

V and J are TRBV13 and TRBJ1-1, with 8 bases aligning to TRBD1. The V segment lost 2 bases and the J segment 4 bases; nucleotides outside the gene matches: 3. The germline V gene has CDR1 PRHDT and CDR2 FYEKMQ (reference sequence). This CDR3 spans 14 amino acids. CDR3 residues: CASSLTGGVTEAFF. Written as DNA, the CDR3 is TGTGCCAGCAGCTTAACAGGGGGTGTCACTGAAGCTTTCTTT.

This clone was seen a single time. The chain employs TRBV23-1 and TRBJ2-7, with D possibly being TRBD2 (6 bases). TRBV23-1 is classed as an ORF, of uncertain function. CDR3 length: 16 residues. Trimming took 0 bases from V and 2 from J, leaving 14 bases between them. CDR3 in DNA: TGCGCCAGCAGTCAATCTGGGACTTGTGGTGCCTACGAGCAGTACTTC. Translation gives CASSQSGTCGAYEQYF.

The chain carries TRBV11-3 and TRBJ1-1; D is unresolved. V was clipped by 2 bases and J by 0 bases, with 7 bases between them. Germline V gene lookup returns CDR1 SGHNT and CDR2 YENEEA. The CDR3 is made up of 14 amino acids. The CDR3 bases are TGTGCCAGCAGCTTAAGTCCTATGAACACTGAAGCTTTCTTT. Protein: CASSLSPMNTEAFF.

Notes on this clone: A junction boundary mismatches the germline segment, possibly from a read error. The rearrangement joins TRBV19 to TRBJ2-1; 11 positions match TRBD1. CDR1 and CDR2 (germline): LNHDA, SQIVND (reference sequence). The CDR3 is 17 amino acids. The CDR3 coding sequence is TGTGCCAGCAGTAAAGCAAGGGGACAGGGGGTAAGCAATGAGCAGTTCTTC. It yields the protein CASSKARGQGVSNEQFF.

The chain couples TRBV11-2 to TRBJ2-7; 7 bases are a match to TRBD1. The junction had 5 bases not matched to a gene; V was cut back by 9 bases and J by 0 bases. The CDR3 spans 13 residues. In germline, CDR1 is SGHAT, CDR2 FQNNGV. The CDR3 loop is CASRDRGSYEQYF. CDR3 nucleotides: TGTGCCAGTCGGGACAGAGGCTCCTACGAGCAGTACTTC. The full variable domain, with the rest looked up from reference TRBV11-2 and TRBJ2-7, is EAGVAQSPRYKIIEKRQSVAFWCNPISGHATLYWYQQILGQGPKLLIQFQNNGVVDDSQLPKDRFSAERLKGVDSTLKIQPAKLEDSAVYLCASRDRGSYEQYFGPGTRLTVT.

The chain uses TRBV9 and TRBJ1-3, with a weak D call TRBD1 (5 bases). Germline loops: CDR1 SGDLS, CDR2 YYNGEE. With 3 bases removed from V and 0 bases from J, the gap between germline ends came to 16 bases. The CDR3 is 17 residues long. The chain's CDR3 is CASSAQGLAHSGNTIYF. CDR3 nucleotides: TGTGCCAGCAGCGCGCAGGGATTAGCCCACTCTGGAAACACCATATATTTT.

V and J are TRBV6-4 and TRBJ2-1, with 11 bases matching TRBD1. The V segment lost 0 bases and the J segment 7 bases; nucleotides outside the gene matches: 8. The CDR3 runs to 17 residues. From germline, CDR1 is MRHNA and CDR2 SNTAGT. CDR3 in DNA: TGTGCCAGCAGTGACTCGTTCAGGGACAGGGGGAGTAATGAGCAGTTCTTC. It yields the protein CASSDSFRDRGSNEQFF.

J is TRBJ2-3 and V is TRBV29-1, with D perhaps matching TRBD2 (6 bases). CDR1 and CDR2 (germline): SQVTM, ANQGSEA. Deletions cut 8 bases from V and 1 base from J, with 10 bases between. The CDR3 length is 12 residues. CDR3 sequence (DNA): TGCAGCTCTAGCGCCCGCACAGATACGCAGTATTTT. It specifies CSSSARTDTQYF.

The gene calls are TRBV6-4 and TRBJ2-1, with 12 bases identical to TRBD2. The CDR3 runs to 15 residues. The V segment lost 3 bases and the J segment 3 bases; nucleotides outside the gene matches: 0. Germline V lookup: CDR1 MRHNA, CDR2 SNTAGT. The CDR3 sequence is CASSETSGSYNEQFF. The DNA of the CDR3 is TGTGCCAGCAGTGAGACTAGCGGGAGCTACAATGAGCAGTTCTTC.

The chain is built from TRBV4-2 and TRBJ2-5; D possibly corresponds to TRBD2 (6 bases). With 1 base removed from V and 1 base from J, the gap between germline ends came to 7 bases. Germline V gives CDR1 LGHNA, CDR2 YNFKEQ. CDR3 length equals 14 residues. CDR3 bases: TGTGCCAGCAGCCAAGCCGGGGGCCAAGAGACCCAGTACTTC. Translated, it gives CASSQAGGQETQYF.

This clone was detected once. V and J are TRBV6-6 and TRBJ1-3, with D possibly TRBD1 on 6 matching bases. The CDR3 is 15 amino acids. Looked up from germline, CDR1 is MNHNY and CDR2 is SVGAGI (reference sequence). Deletions cut 0 bases from V and 4 bases from J, with 10 bases between. The chain's CDR3 is CASSYSTGKGNTIYF. The DNA for the CDR3 is TGTGCCAGCAGTTACTCGACAGGAAAAGGAAACACCATATATTTT.

V and J are TRBV19 and TRBJ2-1, with 8 bases matching TRBD1. This CDR3 is 17 amino acids long. With V trimmed by 5 bases and J by 1 base, 10 bases remained unmatched. From germline, CDR1 is LNHDA and CDR2 SQIVND (reference sequence). CDR3 coding DNA: TGTGCCAGTAGTCCCACCCCAGGACAGGGTTCCTACAATGAGCAGTTCTTC. Its translation is CASSPTPGQGSYNEQFF.

This chain connects TRBV6-6 to TRBJ2-1; D is possibly TRBD2 (5 bases). Between the trimmed V and J ends, which lost 0 bases and 4 bases, there was a span of 7 bases. The CDR3 loop spans 14 amino acids. Germline V CDR1 and CDR2: MNHNY, SVGAGI (reference sequence). The CDR3: CASSYSRDYNEQFF. The CDR3 DNA reads as TGTGCCAGCAGTTACTCGAGGGATTACAATGAGCAGTTCTTC.

The sample holds a few counts of this clone. V usage is TRBV2 and J usage is TRBJ1-5, with D maybe TRBD1 (5 bases). Germline CDR1 and CDR2: SNHLY and FYNNEI. V was cut by 5 bases and J by 7 bases, with 9 bases left in between. The CDR3 has 12 amino acids. The CDR3 sequence: CASSRGSQPQHF. DNA for the CDR3: TGTGCCAGCAGTAGGGGAAGCCAGCCCCAGCATTTT.

The CDR3 DNA sequence: TGTGCCAGCTCATCGGGAGGTCGGAACACTGAAGCTTTCTTT. Protein sequence: CASSSGGRNTEAFF. This chain joins TRBV18 and TRBJ1-1; the D is unclear. CDR1 is KGHSH and CDR2 is LQKENI in the germline V gene. V lost 5 bases and J lost 1, with 11 bases in between. The CDR3 consists of 14 residues.

The J gene is TRBJ1-1, the V gene TRBV6-6; D not resolved. CDR1 and CDR2 (germline): MNHNY, SVGAGI (reference sequence). V lost 8 bases and J 0 bases, leaving 10 bases between the germline ends. The CDR3 is 13 amino acids. CDR3 in DNA: TGTGCCAGCCGCTTGGAGATGAACACTGAAGCTTTCTTT. Its protein is CASRLEMNTEAFF.

This chain links TRBV9 with TRBJ2-5; D call uncertain. Trimming shortened V by 0 bases and J by 2 bases, and 8 bases separated the two germline ends. The germline CDR1 and CDR2 sequences are SGDLS and YYNGEE. The CDR3 covers 14 residues. For the CDR3, the DNA is TGTGCCAGCAGCGTAGGTAGCATACAAGAGACCCAGTACTTC. Translation gives CASSVGSIQETQYF.